This entry features one TCR beta chain sequence. This clone was seen only a few times. No cognate antigen has been identified for it. Per-base quality was not reported, and no clone a single base away is much larger than it. CDR1 and CDR2 are drawn from the germline V gene: MDHEN, SYDVKM. There are 14 amino acids in the CDR3, from cysteine to phenylalanine inclusive. This entry keeps only the CDR3 DNA: 42 bases, framed from base 1. The junction shows trimming of 11 bases on V and 3 bases on J, and the gene matches do not reach 7 bases of it. The donors were included in the validation cohort of approximately 120 subjects, a group kept apart from the 666-subject first cohort. The sample comes from a study of cytomegalovirus exposure and HLA in healthy donors (dated by TCRdb to about 2017). For the wider study: According to a later analysis, the 120 or so validation repertoires were produced on the same platform as the 666 repertoires of the first cohort. The aim of the study was to test whether cataloging public T cell receptors could identify signatures of past pathogen exposure. A separate validation cohort of approximately 130 different subjects was used in addition to the 666-subject first cohort. To predict cytomegalovirus infection status, the study brought together high-throughput TCR immunosequencing, statistical association of individual TCRs with disease status, and machine learning. On the study overall, not on this receptor specifically: Most TCR sequences were seen in very few donors, while some public TCRs were found in many individuals. The study listed around 160 TCR beta chains as associated with cytomegalovirus. All 120 or so repertoires were used to score co-occurrence in the validation cohort in a later analysis, because that analysis had no HLA typing for the cohort. According to the authors, the approach could potentially be generalized to other disease states and immunological phenotypes. A later analysis found that TCRs clustered in the first cohort also tended to co-occur in the 110 or so validation repertoires, with more than 90% of cluster scores above 0. Cytomegalovirus status was reported to be diagnosed by the classifier with high specificity and sensitivity in both the original and validation cohorts. In vitro tests confirmed that three of the cytomegalovirus-associated TCR beta chains recognize cytomegalovirus antigens.

The library came from the immunoSEQ multiplex PCR assay. As for the authors' bioinformatics: A statistical classification framework was developed to diagnose cytomegalovirus status using the catalog of TCR beta chain sequences. What TCRdb holds here is the immuneACCESS table cut down to in-frame rearrangements. Part of the clones is not present; checked against another copy, under half of the missing clones reflect an unresolved V gene, and the others are unexplained. V, J and clone size are taken as reported in that table, and D and trimming were inferred from the DNA itself. The sample profile shows 150,000 to 200,000 clones; 81% of them were found once. Around 1.2% of the sample goes to the ten largest clones.

Sequenced: PBMCs. In this chain, TRBV28 is recombined with TRBJ1-3; TRBD1 matches 10 bases in the middle. The sequence derives from a woman aged 30 to 39 in good health and CMV-seronegative. The CDR3 region reads CAGKTGGGGNTIYF. The nucleotides are TGTGCCGGGAAGACAGGGGGCGGTGGAAACACCATATATTTT.